Below are 32 T cell receptor beta chains sequenced from a single sample in a study of identical twins. In TCRdb, the 5' RACE reads were re-called with MiXCR into one record per CDR3 protein. This sample has more than 1.5 million distinct CDR3 sequences, with about 30% found just once. Sequencing was carried out using cord blood. The receptors were sampled from a newborn girl in good health.

The genes are TRBV3-1 and TRBJ2-5; 10 positions agree with TRBD2. The CDR3 consists of 15 residues. CDR1 is LGHDT, CDR2 YNNKEL, per germline (reference sequence). The J segment lost 11 bases and the V segment lost 4 bases, leaving 13 bases of the junction unmatched. The CDR3 sequence: CASSPESGRVNEQYF. The CDR3, as DNA: TGTGCCAGCAGCCCCGAGAGCGGGAGGGTGAATGAGCAGTACTTC.

The chain uses TRBV12-3 or TRBV12-4 and TRBJ2-3; unclear D gene. The CDR3 has 11 residues. V lost 8 bases and J 4 bases, leaving 7 bases between the germline ends. The CDR3 region is CASAPADTQYF. CDR3 DNA: TGTGCCAGCGCTCCCGCAGATACGCAGTATTTT.

Here the CDR3 reads CASSPPRPTDTQYF. CDR3 in DNA: TGTGCCAGCAGCCCGCCGCGCCCCACAGATACGCAGTATTTT. The gene calls are TRBV6-1 and TRBJ2-3; D remains ambiguous. V was pared by 6 bases and J by 2 bases, with 12 bases between. Germline V gene data show CDR1 as MNHNS and CDR2 as SASEGT. The CDR3 is 14 amino acids.

This chain connects TRBV6-2 or TRBV6-3 to TRBJ2-7; 9 nucleotides agree with TRBD1. Germline CDR1 MNHEY, CDR2 SVGEGT. This CDR3 spans 15 amino acids. V lost 2 bases, J lost 3 bases, and 5 bases stayed unmatched. In DNA form, the CDR3 reads TGTGCCAGCAGTTACCGGGGACAGGGCTTCTACGAGCAGTACTTC. It codes for CASSYRGQGFYEQYF.

The chain carries TRBV10-3 and TRBJ2-3; maybe TRBD2 (7 bases). Trimming shortened V by 2 bases and J by 2 bases, and 14 bases separated the two germline ends. The CDR3 covers 16 residues. Germline V gene sequence: CDR1 ENHRY, CDR2 SYGVKD. The CDR3 here is CAISEGRGGLTDTQYF. The CDR3 bases are TGTGCCATCAGTGAGGGTAGGGGGGGGCTCACAGATACGCAGTATTTT.

This rearrangement joins TRBV18 to TRBJ2-1; TRBD2 agrees at 8 bases. The V and J ends lost 3 bases and 0 bases, in that order; junction bases with no gene match: 10. The germline CDR1 and CDR2 sequences are KGHSH and LQKENI. CDR3 length: 18 amino acids. In DNA, the CDR3 is TGTGCCAGCTCACCTCCTGGACTAGCATCGGGCTCCTACAATGAGCAGTTCTTC. Translated: CASSPPGLASGSYNEQFF.

The V call is TRBV7-2, the J call TRBJ2-5; TRBD2 agrees at 7 bases. Losses at the gene ends were 8 bases for V and 6 bases for J; bases not matched to a gene: 15. Germline CDR1 reads SGHTA; CDR2 reads FQGNSA. The CDR3 has 15 amino acids. The DNA for the CDR3 is TGTGCCAGCGCTGGGACCCAGCGGGAAAGAAAGACCCAGTACTTC. Protein: CASAGTQRERKTQYF.

The V call is TRBV3-1, the J call TRBJ2-1; 11 nucleotides match TRBD2. CDR1 is LGHDT and CDR2 is YNNKEL in the germline V gene (reference sequence). The J segment lost 3 bases and the V segment lost 2 bases, leaving 6 bases of the junction unmatched. This CDR3 is 17 amino acids long. The CDR3 DNA is TGTGCCAGCAGCCAACCTAGGACTAGCGGGTTCTACAATGAGCAGTTCTTC. Encoded protein: CASSQPRTSGFYNEQFF.

The chain has TRBV7-9 and TRBJ1-5; no reliable D call. Trimming cost V 4 bases and J 11 bases, with 18 bases left between them. The CDR3 is 14 residues long. Per the germline V gene, CDR1 is SEHNR and CDR2 is FQNEAQ (reference sequence). CDR3 amino acids: CASSSLGPDQTQHF. The CDR3 DNA reads as TGTGCCAGCAGCTCTTTAGGGCCCGATCAAACCCAGCATTTT.

This clonotype was seen repeatedly, ten times or more. The V gene is TRBV28, the J gene TRBJ2-3, with D perhaps assigned TRBD1 or TRBD2 (5 bases each). The V gene's germline CDR1 is MDHEN and CDR2 SYDVKM. The germline V and J ends were trimmed by 2 bases and 2 bases, with 11 bases remaining between them. The CDR3 consists of 15 residues. The CDR3 DNA reads as TGTGCCAGCAGTTTACCCGGGACCCCCACAGATACGCAGTATTTT. Translation: CASSLPGTPTDTQYF.

This clonotype was counted a few times. The chain joins TRBV6-5 to TRBJ2-2; 15 bases map to TRBD2. CDR1 is MNHEY and CDR2 is SVGAGI in the germline V gene. CDR3 length: 18 amino acids. J lost 5 bases, V lost 8 bases, and 12 bases had no gene match. The CDR3 sequence is CASVSGTSGGPGTGELFF. The CDR3, as DNA: TGTGCCAGCGTTTCCGGGACTAGCGGGGGGCCGGGAACCGGGGAGCTGTTTTTT.

In this sample, this clonotype turned up a few times. V usage is TRBV20-1 and J usage is TRBJ1-4; possible D gene TRBD1, 5 bases. There are 13 residues in the CDR3. Germline V gene sequence: CDR1 DFQATT, CDR2 SNEGSKA (reference sequence). V lost 1 base and J 8 bases, leaving 11 bases between the germline ends. CDR3 loop: CSARGGNKEKLFF. In DNA, the CDR3 is TGCAGTGCTAGAGGGGGGAATAAAGAAAAACTGTTTTTT.

In its sample, this clonotype was seen once. The V and J genes are TRBV27 and TRBJ1-2, with a weak D call TRBD1 (6 bases). Germline lookup yields CDR1 MNHEY and CDR2 SMNVEV (reference sequence). V dropped 2 bases and J dropped 4 bases, with 11 bases sitting between them. CDR3 length: 14 amino acids. As DNA, the CDR3 is TGTGCCAGCAGTTTACCCAGGGGCAGCTATGGCTACACCTTC. It is translated as CASSLPRGSYGYTF.

The DNA of the CDR3 is TGTGCCAGCAGTGCGACTAGCGGGGGATCCTACAATGAGCAGTACTTC. Its protein product is CASSATSGGSYNEQYF. The chain recombines TRBV12-3 or TRBV12-4 with TRBJ2-1; 12 nucleotides match TRBD2. The end of the DNA is better explained by TRBJ2-7, so the J call may be wrong. This CDR3 spans 16 amino acids.

J is TRBJ1-5 and V is TRBV27; 9 positions agree with TRBD1. In germline, CDR1 is MNHEY, CDR2 SMNVEV (reference sequence). The length of the CDR3 is 14 residues. J lost 9 bases, V lost 3 bases, and 6 bases had no gene match. The DNA for the CDR3 is TGTGCCAGCAGTTTGGGGACAGGGATAGGGCCCCAGCATTTT. It yields the protein CASSLGTGIGPQHF.

V usage is TRBV28 and J usage is TRBJ1-4, with D possibly being TRBD1 (5 bases). The CDR3 runs to 16 residues. V was pared by 10 bases and J by 0 bases, with 18 bases between. Germline assignment: CDR1 MDHEN and CDR2 SYDVKM. CDR3 sequence reads: CATSVLVGATNEKLFF. CDR3 DNA: TGTGCCACCTCCGTCTTAGTGGGGGCAACTAATGAAAAACTGTTTTTT.

V and J are TRBV27 and TRBJ1-5, with D uncertain. Germline V gene lookup returns CDR1 MNHEY and CDR2 SMNVEV (reference sequence). V gave up 3 bases and J gave up 0 bases, with 9 bases separating them. CDR3 size: 15 residues. Written as DNA, the CDR3 is TGTGCCAGCAGTTTTCAGCGTAATAGCAATCAGCCCCAGCATTTT. Protein sequence: CASSFQRNSNQPQHF.

This clonotype was observed a few times. The CDR3 here is CSARPNLGVQPQHF. The CDR3 DNA sequence: TGCAGTGCTAGACCCAACTTAGGAGTTCAGCCCCAGCATTTT. The chain joins TRBV20-1 to TRBJ1-5; D ambiguous. The germline CDR1 and CDR2 sequences are DFQATT and SNEGSKA (reference sequence). The length of the CDR3 is 14 residues. V was trimmed by 2 bases and J by 6 bases, leaving 14 bases between them.

This clonotype was counted ten times or more. The rearrangement links TRBV25-1 to TRBJ2-3; D unclear. This CDR3 has 14 residues. V was pared by 4 bases and J by 2 bases, with 10 bases between. In germline, CDR1 is MGHDK, CDR2 SYGVNS. This CDR3 is CASSGALSTDTQYF. The DNA for the CDR3 is TGTGCCAGCAGTGGCGCCCTCTCCACAGATACGCAGTATTTT.

This clonotype has just a few counts. The V gene is TRBV20-1, the J gene TRBJ2-3, with 9 nucleotides matching TRBD2. This CDR3 is built from 17 residues. Trimming took 0 bases from V and 1 from J; bases not matched to a gene: 8. Germline-derived CDR1 and CDR2 are DFQATT and SNEGSKA (reference sequence). The CDR3: CSARDYGSGRRTDTQYF. As DNA, the CDR3 is TGCAGTGCTAGAGATTATGGGAGCGGGAGGCGCACAGATACGCAGTATTTT.

About this clonotype itself: Being one base from a much bigger clone, this may be a read error. The chain has TRBV13 and TRBJ2-5, with unresolved D. The CDR3 has 12 residues. Germline CDR1 PRHDT, CDR2 FYEKMQ (reference sequence). The CDR3 loop reads CACSPSHEEQYF. Written as DNA, the CDR3 is TGTGCCTGCAGCCCGAGTCACGAGGAGCAGTACTTC.

A few counts support this clonotype. V and J are TRBV11-3 and TRBJ2-5; unclear D gene. The CDR3 extends over 15 amino acids. V was shortened by 4 bases and J by 1 base, with 13 bases between the two germline ends. The germline V gene encodes CDR1 SGHNT and CDR2 YENEEA. The CDR3 sequence is CASSSLFLPQETQYF. The CDR3 DNA follows: TGTGCCAGCAGCTCCCTATTCTTACCCCAAGAGACCCAGTACTTC.

The chain uses TRBV20-1 and TRBJ1-2, with TRBD1 matching over 8 bases. The CDR3 contains 20 residues. Germline CDR1 and CDR2: DFQATT and SNEGSKA (reference sequence). Losses at the gene ends were 1 base for V and 4 bases for J; bases not matched to a gene: 23. The CDR3 sequence: CSARAQKVHKQGGLFYGYTF. As DNA, the CDR3 is TGCAGTGCTAGAGCCCAGAAGGTCCACAAACAGGGGGGCCTGTTCTATGGCTACACCTTC.

The chain has TRBV11-2 and TRBJ2-2; either TRBD1 or TRBD2 may fit D (6 bases each). CDR1 and CDR2 from the germline V gene are SGHAT and FQNNGV. The CDR3 length is 16 residues. V lost 3 bases to trimming and J lost 2 bases, with 13 bases between them. The CDR3, as DNA: TGTGCCAGCAGCTTTTTTCCGGGGGCAAACACCGGGGAGCTGTTTTTT. Its protein product is CASSFFPGANTGELFF.

This clonotype was picked up a small number of times. The chain carries TRBV12-3 or TRBV12-4 and TRBJ2-7; maybe TRBD1 (5 bases). Trimming shortened V by 3 bases and J by 2 bases, and 11 bases separated the two germline ends. This CDR3 spans 14 amino acids. CDR3 in DNA: TGTGCCAGCAGTTTGAGGACAAGGACCTACGAGCAGTACTTC. This codes for CASSLRTRTYEQYF.

This chain connects TRBV20-1 to TRBJ2-3; 8 bases line up with TRBD1. CDR3 length: 14 amino acids. Trimming took 5 bases from V and 4 from J; bases not matched to a gene: 8. CDR1 is DFQATT and CDR2 is SNEGSKA in the germline V gene (reference sequence). CDR3 in amino acids: CSARPGGRADTQYF. CDR3 sequence (DNA): TGCAGTGCTCGACCAGGGGGCAGGGCAGATACGCAGTATTTT.

Worth noting for this clonotype: This clone may be a read error of a much larger clone one base away. The gene calls are TRBV29-1 and TRBJ2-1; D is ambiguous. The CDR3 runs 14 residues. Trimming took 3 bases from V and 13 from J, leaving 22 bases between them. Per germline, CDR1 SQVTM and CDR2 ANQGSEA. DNA of the CDR3: TGCAGCGTTGACGTCCTCTCAATCCAAGAGACCCAGTTCTTC. It encodes CSVDVLSIQETQFF.

The chain recombines TRBV5-1 with TRBJ2-5; tentatively, D is TRBD2 (5 bases). Germline assignment: CDR1 SGHRS and CDR2 YFSETQ. V shed 4 bases and J shed 1 base, with 17 bases lying between them. The CDR3 runs 16 residues. The CDR3 here is CASSGTLGDSQETQYF. The CDR3 region has the DNA TGCGCCAGCAGCGGCACCCTGGGAGATAGCCAAGAGACCCAGTACTTC.

The V and J genes are TRBV7-9 and TRBJ1-2; 11 nucleotides match TRBD1. V lost 1 base and J lost 8; bases outside the gene matches: 6. The CDR3 consists of 15 residues. CDR1 and CDR2 from the germline V gene are SEHNR and FQNEAQ (reference sequence). The CDR3 protein is CASSLGGQGADGYTF. The CDR3 coding sequence is TGTGCCAGCAGCTTAGGTGGACAGGGGGCGGACGGCTACACCTTC.

J is TRBJ2-5 and V is TRBV7-2, with TRBD2 matching 9 bases. The V and J ends lost 1 base and 11 bases, in that order; junction bases with no gene match: 11. CDR3 length: 15 amino acids. Germline CDR1 reads SGHTA; CDR2 reads FQGNSA. The CDR3 sequence: CASSLVTSGHNEQYF. CDR3 DNA: TGTGCCAGCAGCTTAGTGACTAGCGGTCACAATGAGCAGTACTTC. Full variable domain (missing parts from reference TRBV7-2 and TRBJ2-5): GAGVSQSPSNKVTEKGKDVELRCDPISGHTALYWYRQSLGQGLEFLIYFQGNSAPDKSGLPSDRFSAERTGGSVSTLTIQRTQQEDSAVYLCASSLVTSGHNEQYFGPGTRLLVL.

This clonotype was seen ten or more times. The V and J genes are TRBV3-1 and TRBJ2-7, with D possibly matching TRBD2 (7 bases). CDR3 length: 16 residues. The V and J ends lost 0 bases and 2 bases respectively, with 14 bases between them. Germline V gene data show CDR1 as LGHDT and CDR2 as YNNKEL (reference sequence). The CDR3 loop reads CASSQDTGGQTYEQYF. The CDR3 region has the DNA TGTGCCAGCAGCCAAGATACGGGGGGCCAAACCTACGAGCAGTACTTC.

This clonotype was counted a single time. The V and J genes are TRBV6-1 and TRBJ2-7, with 7 bases matching TRBD2. Germline assignment: CDR1 MNHNS and CDR2 SASEGT. There are 14 residues in the CDR3. V shed 4 bases, J shed 3 bases, and the junction held 6 bases outside the gene matches. The CDR3: CASSVSGKYYEQYF. CDR3 bases: TGTGCCAGCAGTGTAAGCGGGAAATACTACGAGCAGTACTTC.